The T cell receptor beta chain described here comes from a study of blood T cells in healthy people across ages. Study results and caveats: The recorded TCR beta diversity per million T cells decreased in a roughly linear manner with age. Relative to aged donors, long-lived donors carried more naive CD4+ cells and displayed higher diversity.

A remark on this clonotype: The antigen is undetermined.

The second PCR ran about 6 to 12 cycles with a sample-barcoded 5' primer and J-beta primers. TCRdb redid the calling of the 5' RACE reads with MiXCR, one entry per CDR3 protein. The repertoire includes fewer than 2,000,000 distinct CDR3 sequences, 34% of them detected once, and about 11% sits in the top ten. CDR1 LGHNA and CDR2 YNFKEQ come from the germline V gene. This CDR3 is 14 amino acids long. With 8 bases clipped from V and 4 bases from J, the junction kept 6 bases outside the gene matches. No fewer than 7 million PBMCs went into each sample. The gene calls are TRBV4-2 and TRBJ2-1; 9 bases agree with TRBD2. The source of this sequence is a woman aged 25 to 39 in good health. Material for sequencing was blood. The CDR3 spells CASGGSGGYNEQFF. CDR3 bases: TGTGCCAGCGGGGGCAGCGGGGGGTACAATGAGCAGTTCTTC.